Given below is one T cell receptor (beta chain) in context. The protocol was immunoSEQ multiplex PCR, while the TCRdb copy is restricted to in-frame clones and leaves out a portion. The sample yields about 220,000 clones, about four fifths seen once. The sample belongs to a study of blood T cell repertoires in COVID-19. Trimming cost V 3 bases and J 4 bases, with 11 bases left between them. CDR3 length: 14 residues. The V gene's germline CDR1 is MNHEY and CDR2 SMNVEV (reference sequence). The receptor was isolated from a woman aged 50 to 60 with acute or convalescent COVID-19. Sequencing was done on a sample of peripheral blood. This chain links TRBV27 with TRBJ2-3; D might be TRBD2 (6 bases). CDR3 nucleotides: TGTGCCAGCAGTTTCGGAGGGGCCGCAGATACGCAGTATTTT. This gives the protein CASSFGGAADTQYF.